This TCR beta chain came from a study of T cell changes during pregnancy in multiple sclerosis. Sequencing used immunoSEQ multiplex PCR; TCRdb keeps in-frame clones, though not all of them. The sample includes about 58,000 clones, roughly 89% of them seen just once. The CDR3 runs 13 residues. Trimming left V 2 bases short and J 5 bases short, with 9 bases between. Germline CDR1 is PRHDT and CDR2 is FYEKMQ (reference sequence). The specimen was CD4+ T cells from peripheral blood mononuclear cells, collected after pregnancy. The sequence derives from a female donor in good health, enrolled as a control in a pregnancy study. This chain connects TRBV13 to TRBJ2-5, with D perhaps TRBD2 (6 bases). CDR3 sequence: CASSLRGRETQYF. The CDR3 DNA reads as TGTGCCAGCAGCTTAAGAGGGAGGGAGACCCAGTACTTC. The variable domain in full, with the rest retrieved from reference TRBV13 and TRBJ2-5, is AAGVIQSPRHLIKEKRETATLKCYPIPRHDTVYWYQQGPGQDPQFLISFYEKMQSDKGSIPDRFSAQQFSDYHSELNMSSLELGDSALYFCASSLRGRETQYFGPGTRLLVL.